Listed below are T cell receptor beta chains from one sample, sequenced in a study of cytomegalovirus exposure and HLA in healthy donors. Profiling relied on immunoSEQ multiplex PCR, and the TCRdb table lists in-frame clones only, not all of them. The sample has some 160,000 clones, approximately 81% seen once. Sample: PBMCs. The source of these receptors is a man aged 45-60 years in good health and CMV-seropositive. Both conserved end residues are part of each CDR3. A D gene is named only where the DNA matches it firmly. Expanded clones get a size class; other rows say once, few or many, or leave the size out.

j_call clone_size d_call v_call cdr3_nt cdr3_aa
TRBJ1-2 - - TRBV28 TGTGCCAGCAGTTTTGGGACAATCTATGGCTACACCTTC CASSFGTIYGYTF
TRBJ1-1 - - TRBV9 TGTGCCAGCAGCGTAGGGACGGGGGCGGGAGGCACTGAAGCTTTCTTT CASSVGTGAGGTEAFF
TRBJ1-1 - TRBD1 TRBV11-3 TGTGCCAGCAGCTTAGGGGGGACAGGGGCTGAAGCTTTCTTT CASSLGGTGAEAFF
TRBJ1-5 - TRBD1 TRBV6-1 TGTGCCAGCAGGACAGGGGGTAGCAATCAGCCCCAGCATTTT CASRTGGSNQPQHF
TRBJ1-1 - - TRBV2 TGTGCCAGCAGTGAACAGGCGAACACTGAAGCTTTCTTT CASSEQANTEAFF
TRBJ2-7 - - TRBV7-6 TGTGCCAGCGCTCCCGGACAAACCTACGAGCAGTACTTC CASAPGQTYEQYF
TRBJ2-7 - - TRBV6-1 TGTGCCAGCAGCGTCACAGGGCCCTTGGAGCAGTACTTC CASSVTGPLEQYF
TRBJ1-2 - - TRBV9 TGTGCCAGCAGCGTTGGCGGGGGGGCTGGGGGCTACACCTTC CASSVGGGAGGYTF
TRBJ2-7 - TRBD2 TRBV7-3 TGTGCCAGCAGCCCGGGACTAGCGGGAGTTGGTGAGCAGTACTTC CASSPGLAGVGEQYF
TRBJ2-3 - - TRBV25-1 TGTGCCAGCAGTGATGCCAGGGGCACAGATACGCAGTATTTT CASSDARGTDTQYF
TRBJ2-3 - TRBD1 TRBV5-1 TGCGCCAGCAAACAAGGGACAGGTACAGATACGCAGTATTTT CASKQGTGTDTQYF
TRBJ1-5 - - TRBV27 TGTGCCAGTATGGACGGAGGGAGCAATCAGCCCCAGCATTTT CASMDGGSNQPQHF
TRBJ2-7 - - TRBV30 TGTGCCTGGAGTGCGAAAGGAAATCAGGGGTCCTACGAGCAGTACTTC CAWSAKGNQGSYEQYF
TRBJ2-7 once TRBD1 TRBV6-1 TGTGCCAGCAGAGACAGGGGGCACCCCTACGAGCAGTACTTC CASRDRGHPYEQYF
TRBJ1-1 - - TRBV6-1 TGTGCCAGCACCAGGGGTAACACTGAAGCTTTCTTT CASTRGNTEAFF
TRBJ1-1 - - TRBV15 TGTGCCACCAGCAGACAGGGATGGACGAACACTGAAGCTTTCTTT CATSRQGWTNTEAFF
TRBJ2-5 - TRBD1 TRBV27 TGTGCCAGCAGTTTTAAGGGACAGGGCAGGGAGACCCAGTACTTC CASSFKGQGRETQYF
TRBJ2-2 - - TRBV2 TGTGCCAGCAGTATTGCCAGGGGTGAAATCGGGGAGCTGTTTTTT CASSIARGEIGELFF
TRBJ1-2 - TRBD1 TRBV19 TGTGCCAGTAGTATAGACCCGACAGGGTTAGACTATGGCTACACCTTC CASSIDPTGLDYGYTF
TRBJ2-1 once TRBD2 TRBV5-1 TGCGCCAGCAGGCCTGTCGGGGGGAGCTCCTACAATGAGCAGTTCTTC CASRPVGGSSYNEQFF
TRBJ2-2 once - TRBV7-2 TGTGCCAGCAGCTTCACAAACACCGGGGAGCTGTTTTTT CASSFTNTGELFF
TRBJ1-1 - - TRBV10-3 TGTGCCATCAGTGTACAGGAAGACACTGAAGCTTTCTTT CAISVQEDTEAFF
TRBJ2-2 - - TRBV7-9 TGTGCCAGCAGCCAGGGGGGAGGCACCGGGGAGCTGTTTTTT CASSQGGGTGELFF
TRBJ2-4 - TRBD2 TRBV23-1 TGCGCCAGCAGTCAGCCGGGACTAGCGGGAGGACCTCACCATGCCAAAAACATTCAGTACTTC CASSQPGLAGGPHHAKNIQYF
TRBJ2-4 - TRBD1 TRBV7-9 TGTGCCAGCAGCTTAGCGAAGGGACAGGGGAACATTCAGTACTTC CASSLAKGQGNIQYF
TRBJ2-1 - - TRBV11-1 TGTGCCAGCAGCCGCGGAGGGCGCTACAATGAGCAGTTCTTC CASSRGGRYNEQFF
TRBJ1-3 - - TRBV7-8 TGTGCCAGCAGCTTAGGACTTTTCTCTGGAAACACCATATATTTT CASSLGLFSGNTIYF
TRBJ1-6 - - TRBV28 TGTGCCAGCAGTTTAGGGCCCCGGTGGAATTCACCCCTCCACTTT CASSLGPRWNSPLHF
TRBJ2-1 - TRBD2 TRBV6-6 TGTGCCAGCACTAGCGGGAGCACCTACAATGAGCAGTTCTTC CASTSGSTYNEQFF
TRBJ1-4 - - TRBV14 TGTGCCAGCAGCCAAGGGGGCAGGGAAAAACTGTTTTTT CASSQGGREKLFF
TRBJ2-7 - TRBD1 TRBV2 TGTGCCAGCAGTGGGGGACAGGGGGCGATCGGGCAGTACTTC CASSGGQGAIGQYF
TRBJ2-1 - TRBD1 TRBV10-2 TGCGCCAGCAGGGGGGGACAGGGGAACAATGAGCAGTTCTTC CASRGGQGNNEQFF
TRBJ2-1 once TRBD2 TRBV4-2 TGTGCCAGCAGCCAAGTCTCCGGGGGGGCGTCCTACAATGAGCAGTTCTTC CASSQVSGGASYNEQFF
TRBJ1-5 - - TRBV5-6 TGTGCCAGCAGCTTGTGGGGCTATCAGCCCCAGCATTTT CASSLWGYQPQHF
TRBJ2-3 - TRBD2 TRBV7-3 TGTGCCAGCAGCTCCGGGGGGGGCGCAGATACGCAGTATTTT CASSSGGGADTQYF
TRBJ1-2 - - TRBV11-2 TGTGCCAGCAGCAGACCCGGGACATCCTATGGCTACACCTTC CASSRPGTSYGYTF
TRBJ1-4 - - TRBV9 TGTGCCAGCAGCAGGGGGGGAACTAATGAAAAACTGTTTTTT CASSRGGTNEKLFF
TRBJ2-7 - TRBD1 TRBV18 TGTGCCAGCTCACCGCTAGGACAGGGAAACGAGCAGTACTTC CASSPLGQGNEQYF
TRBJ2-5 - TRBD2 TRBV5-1 TGCGCCAGCAGCCCGGGGGGATTAGAAGAGACCCAGTACTTC CASSPGGLEETQYF
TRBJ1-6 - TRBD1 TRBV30 TGTGCCTGGAGGGGACAGGGGGCCACGGGGTATTCACCCCTCCACTTT CAWRGQGATGYSPLHF
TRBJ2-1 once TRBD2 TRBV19 TGTGCCAGTAGTATTACGGGACTAGCGTTTTCCAATGAGCAGTTCTTC CASSITGLAFSNEQFF
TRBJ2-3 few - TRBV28 TGTGCCACCCGACCCCGTACTACGACCGAAAATACGCAGTATTTT CATRPRTTTENTQYF
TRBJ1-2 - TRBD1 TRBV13 TGTGCCAGCAGCCCCGGGACAGGGTATGGCTACACCTTC CASSPGTGYGYTF
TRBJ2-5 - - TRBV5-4 TGTGCCAGCAGCTACCGACAAGTTCAAGAGACCCAGTACTTC CASSYRQVQETQYF
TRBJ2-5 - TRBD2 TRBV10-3 TGTGCCATCAGTGCCCCGGGACTAGCGGGTGAGACCCAGTACTTC CAISAPGLAGETQYF
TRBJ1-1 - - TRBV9 TGTGCCAGCAGCCCCCGGACAGCGAACACTGAAGCTTTCTTT CASSPRTANTEAFF
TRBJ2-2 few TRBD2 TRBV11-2 TGTGCCAGCAGGGGACTAGCGGGCAGCACCGGGGAGCTGTTTTTT CASRGLAGSTGELFF
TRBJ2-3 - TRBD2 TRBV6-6 TGTGCCAGCGACCCTAGCGGGGGCACAGATACGCAGTATTTT CASDPSGGTDTQYF
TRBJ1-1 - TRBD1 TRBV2 TGTGCCAGCAGTGAAACAGGGGTTTCTGAAGCTTTCTTT CASSETGVSEAFF
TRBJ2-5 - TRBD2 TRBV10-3 TGTGCCATCAGTGAGTCGGAGCGGGGACTAGCGGCGAAAGAGACCCAGTACTTC CAISESERGLAAKETQYF
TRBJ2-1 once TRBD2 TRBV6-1 TGTGCCAGCAGGGAAGATGGTCCTAGCGGGGTCAATGAGCAGTTCTTC CASREDGPSGVNEQFF
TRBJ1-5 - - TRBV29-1 TGCAGCGTTGAATGTGCGAGGACGGGAGGGAGCAATCAGCCCCAGCATTTT CSVECARTGGSNQPQHF
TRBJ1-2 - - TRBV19 TGTGCCAGTAGTATCCCCGTGTTGGGGGCGCCGAGGGATGGCTACACCTTC CASSIPVLGAPRDGYTF
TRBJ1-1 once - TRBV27 TGTGCCAGCGTGCGAGCCACTGAAGCTTTCTTT CASVRATEAFF